The T cell receptor (beta chain) described here comes from a study of early T cells in non-severe SARS-CoV-2 infection. About the study: Bulk RNA isolated from unsorted whole blood underwent sequencing; chains were not paired.

Study observations and caveats: In VDJdb matching, anti-spike CD8 responses were favored while private and CD4 specificities went missing.

Unique molecular identifier tags were affixed to discrete cDNA molecules. TCRdb recomputed calls from the 5' RACE reads with MiXCR, one row per CDR3 protein. This table holds around 40,000 distinct CDR3 sequences, 5.9% found once. The sample holds a few counts of this clonotype. Its cognate antigen is unknown. The J segment lost 6 bases and the V segment lost 0 bases, leaving 6 bases of the junction unmatched. Germline V gives CDR1 GTSNPN, CDR2 SVGIG (reference sequence). This CDR3 has 14 residues. The sample comprised whole blood. This TCR was sampled from an adult who was a healthcare worker with PCR-confirmed SARS-CoV-2 infection or an uninfected control (not recorded which). The chain employs TRBV30 and TRBJ2-7, with 9 nucleotides matching TRBD1. CDR3: CAWSVGDRVSEQYF. As DNA, the CDR3 is TGTGCCTGGAGTGTAGGGGACAGGGTCTCCGAGCAGTACTTC.